This TCR beta chain was sequenced in a study of response to subunit inactivated influenza vaccine (dated by TCRdb to 2016 to 2019). At the level of the whole study: The study used deep quantitative T cell receptor repertoire profiling to track responses to a trivalent subunit inactivated influenza vaccine. Overall results and qualifications from the work: The authors suggested that each seasonal influenza vaccination may recruit only a limited number of new T cells.

Library preparation was by RT-PCR. Sequenced using an Illumina HiSeq 2500. TCRdb trimmed public reads at Q25 via fastp, called clones via MiXCR and kept in-frame beta chains. All rows with the same CDR3 protein become a single entry with the most common DNA and genes. This sample has about 530,000 distinct CDR3 sequences in its table, and over 10% of those were observed once. Roughly 14% of the sample is held by the ten biggest clonotypes. In light of the paper, this sample's time point label describes: more than 35 days after influenza vaccine administration. Based on the germline V gene, the CDR1 and CDR2 sequences are LGHNA and YSLEER. The CDR3 runs 15 amino acids, cysteine and phenylalanine included. Only CDR3 DNA remains: 45 bases, in frame from the first base. The junction carries 13 bases between V and J, which are trimmed by 1 base and 6 bases respectively. For this clonotype: Which antigen it targets is not known. Nothing much larger sits one base from this clone, and base qualities are not available.

This clonotype was obtained from a man aged 45-65 years who received an inactivated influenza vaccine. Donor details come from another sample of the same person, matched by shared clones. The sequence is built from TRBV4-3 and TRBJ1-5; TRBD1 is perhaps the D gene, given 6 matching bases. Source: PBMCs from blood, taken around seven weeks after vaccination. At the DNA level, the sequence is TGCGCCAGCAGCCAAGCCAGGGGAGAAGGTCAGCCCCAGCATTTT. This gives the protein CASSQARGEGQPQHF.